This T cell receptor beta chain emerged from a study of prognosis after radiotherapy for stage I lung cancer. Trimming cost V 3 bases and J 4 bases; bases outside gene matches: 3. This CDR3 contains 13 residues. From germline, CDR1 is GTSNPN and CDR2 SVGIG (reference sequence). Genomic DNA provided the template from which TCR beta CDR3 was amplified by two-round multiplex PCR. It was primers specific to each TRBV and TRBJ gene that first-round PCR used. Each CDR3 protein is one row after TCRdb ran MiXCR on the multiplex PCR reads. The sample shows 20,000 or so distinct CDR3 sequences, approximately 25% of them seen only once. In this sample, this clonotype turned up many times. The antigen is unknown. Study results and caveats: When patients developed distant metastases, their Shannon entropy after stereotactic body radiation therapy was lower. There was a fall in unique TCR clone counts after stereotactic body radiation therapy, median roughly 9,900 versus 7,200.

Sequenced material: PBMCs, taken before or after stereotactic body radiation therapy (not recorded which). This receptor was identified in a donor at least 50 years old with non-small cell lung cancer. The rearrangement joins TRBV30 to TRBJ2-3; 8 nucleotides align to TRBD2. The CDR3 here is CAWSTSGSDTQYF. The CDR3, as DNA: TGTGCCTGGAGCACTAGCGGCTCAGATACGCAGTATTTT.